This TCR beta chain was captured by sequencing in a study of blood T cell repertoires in COVID-19. Across the study: The United States, Italy and Spain supplied acute and convalescent COVID-19 samples. T cells, B-cell-depleted T cells, or PBMCs supplied cDNA or gDNA.

V lost 0 bases to trimming and J lost 0 bases; unmatched junction nucleotides: 8. From germline, CDR1 is SNHLY and CDR2 FYNNEI. The CDR3 is 17 amino acids. Some clones are missing from TCRdb's copy, which holds only in-frame ones; the method was immunoSEQ multiplex PCR. The sample yields fewer than 65,000 clones, roughly 80% seen once. This sequence joins TRBV2 and TRBJ2-7; the match to TRBD2 covers 7 bases. The specimen sequenced was peripheral blood. This receptor was identified in a human donor in a cohort sampled during active COVID-19. The chain's CDR3 is CASSEALLADHSYEQYF. Written as DNA, the CDR3 is TGTGCCAGCAGTGAAGCGCTCCTAGCGGACCACTCCTACGAGCAGTACTTC.